This T cell receptor beta chain appears in the sequencing data of a study of Graves' ophthalmopathy and Graves' hyperthyroidism. Study-wide findings and caveats: A model built from 13 signatures distinguished ophthalmopathy from stable hyperthyroidism with 87.88% sensitivity and about 81% specificity. Among thyroid clonotypes expanded above 0.001 frequency, most also appeared in blood.

The germline gives CDR1 ENHRY, CDR2 SYGVKD. With 10 bases clipped from V and 4 bases from J, the junction kept 9 bases outside the gene matches. The CDR3 is 13 residues long. TCR beta CDR3 amplification used RNA transcripts. HTBI-primed first-round RT-PCR preceded second-round multiplex PCR. TCRdb processed the multiplex PCR reads anew with MiXCR; each CDR3 protein has one entry. Of almost 750,000 distinct CDR3 sequences listed, 40% are singletons. Excluded were patients with other autoimmune diseases, uncontrolled infections, pregnancy or lactation. The table lists this clonotype with a few counts. Its antigen remains unidentified.

Sequencing used peripheral blood. The chain has TRBV10-3 and TRBJ2-5; TRBD1 agrees at 7 bases. The TCR comes from an adult man with Graves' ophthalmopathy. The CDR3 reads CASDSNRGETQYF. The CDR3 coding sequence is TGTGCCAGCGACTCAAACAGGGGAGAGACCCAGTACTTC.